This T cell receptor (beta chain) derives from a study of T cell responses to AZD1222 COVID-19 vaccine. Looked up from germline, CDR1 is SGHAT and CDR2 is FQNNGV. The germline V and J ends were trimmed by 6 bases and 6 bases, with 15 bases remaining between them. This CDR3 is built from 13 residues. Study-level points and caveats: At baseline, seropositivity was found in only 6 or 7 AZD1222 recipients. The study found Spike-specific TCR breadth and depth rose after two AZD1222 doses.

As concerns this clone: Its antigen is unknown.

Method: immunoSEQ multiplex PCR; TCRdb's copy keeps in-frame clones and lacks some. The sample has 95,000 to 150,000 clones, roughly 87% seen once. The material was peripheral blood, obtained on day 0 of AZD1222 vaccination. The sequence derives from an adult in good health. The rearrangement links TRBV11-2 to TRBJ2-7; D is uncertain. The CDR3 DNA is TGTGCCAGCAGTTTGGAGCCCCCCAGCGAGCAGTACTTC. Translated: CASSLEPPSEQYF.